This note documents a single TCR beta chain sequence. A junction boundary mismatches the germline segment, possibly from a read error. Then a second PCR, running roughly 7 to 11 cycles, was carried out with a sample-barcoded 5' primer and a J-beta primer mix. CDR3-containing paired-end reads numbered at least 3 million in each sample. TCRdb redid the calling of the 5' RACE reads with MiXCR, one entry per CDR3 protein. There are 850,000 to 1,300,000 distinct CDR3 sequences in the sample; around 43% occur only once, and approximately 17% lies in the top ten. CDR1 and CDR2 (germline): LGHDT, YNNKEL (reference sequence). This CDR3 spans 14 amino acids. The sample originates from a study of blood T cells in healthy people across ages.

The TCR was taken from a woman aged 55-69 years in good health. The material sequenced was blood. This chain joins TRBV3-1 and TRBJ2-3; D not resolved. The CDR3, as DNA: TGTGCCAGCAGCCAAGATGGGATCACAGATACGCGGTATTTT. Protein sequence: CASSQDGITDTRYF.